What follows is one TCR beta chain and its context. The entry originates in a study of PD-L1 blockade in urothelial cancer. About the study: Anywhere from 0 to 3 prior chemotherapy regimens had been received by patients. T cells were recovered from blood samples at a median of around 150,000.

Measured with immunoSEQ multiplex PCR; TCRdb has only the in-frame clones, and not every one. Among 14,000 to 15,000 clones listed, roughly 90% were seen once. The CDR3 runs to 14 residues. J lost 6 bases, V lost 2 bases, and 5 bases had no gene match. Germline-derived CDR1 and CDR2 are SGHTS and YDEGEE. The sequence was obtained from a man between 70 and 80 years old with urothelial cancer. V gene TRBV5-8 combines with J gene TRBJ1-5; 7 bases agree with TRBD1. This material consisted of PBMCs, taken around atezolizumab (anti-PD-L1) treatment. The CDR3 DNA reads TGTGCCAGCAGCTTCACAGGGGTGGGTCAGCCCCAGCATTTT. Encoded protein: CASSFTGVGQPQHF. Together with reference TRBV5-8 and TRBJ1-5, the CDR3 gives the full variable domain: EAGVTQSPTHLIKTRGQQATLRCSPISGHTSVYWYQQALGLGLQFLLWYDEGEERNRGNFPPRFSGRQFPNYSSELNVNALELEDSALYLCASSFTGVGQPQHFGDGTRLSIL.